This passage covers 2 T cell receptor beta chains from one sample sequenced in a study of cytomegalovirus exposure and HLA in healthy donors. PCR was performed using 60 Vbeta and 13 Jbeta primers. TCRdb keeps only in-frame clones here, not all; method: immunoSEQ multiplex PCR. The sample has over 100,000 clones, just under 70% seen once. The sequenced sample consisted of PBMCs. Receptor source: a woman aged 70-85 years in good health and CMV-seropositive.

CDR3 nucleotide sequence: TGCAGCGCCCAAGGTGGGGGAGGCACTGAAGCTTTCTTT. Translation: CSAQGGGGTEAFF. The chain recombines TRBV29-1 with TRBJ1-1; D is possibly TRBD1 (5 bases). Deletions cut 7 bases from V and 4 bases from J, with 16 bases between. Looked up from germline, CDR1 is SQVTM and CDR2 is ANQGSEA. CDR3 length equals 13 residues. Full variable domain (rest looked up from reference TRBV29-1 and TRBJ1-1): SAVISQKPSRDICQRGTSLTIQCQVDSQVTMMFWYRQQPGQSLTLIATANQGSEATYESGFVIDKFPISRPNLTFSTLTVSNMSPEDSSIYLCSAQGGGGTEAFFGQGTRLTVV.

The CDR3 nucleotides are TGTGCCAGCAGCGGGGGGACAGGTAGCAACAATGAGCAGTTCTTC. Translation: CASSGGTGSNNEQFF. The chain is built from TRBV6-4 and TRBJ2-1; perhaps TRBD1 as D (8 bases). The length of the CDR3 is 15 residues. Trimming removed 6 bases at V and 5 bases at J, with 17 bases between. The V gene's germline CDR1 is MRHNA and CDR2 SNTAGT.